This is a list of T cell receptor beta chains from one sample in a study of blood T cell repertoires in COVID-19. Using immunoSEQ multiplex PCR, the repertoire was profiled, and TCRdb retains in-frame clones only, with some absent. Of some 350,000 clones listed, more than 85% were seen once; the top ten hold 2.5% to 3.5%. The material sequenced was PBMCs or T cells enriched from blood (not recorded which). The source is a woman under 40 who had recovered from COVID-19. The CDR3 runs from the conserved cysteine through the conserved F or W. The order of the fields is V gene, clone size, J gene, D gene, CDR3 DNA, CDR3 protein. D genes are given only for firm matches. Clone size appears in some rows only: once, few, many, or a class for an expanded clone.

>TRBV5-8|NA|TRBJ2-1|TRBD1
TGTGCCAGCAGCTTACAGGGGACCCCCTACAATGAGCAGTTCTTC
CASSLQGTPYNEQFF
>TRBV7-2|NA|TRBJ2-7|TRBD2
TGTGCCAGCAGCGTACTAGGGGAGGGCCCTTACGAGCAGTACTTC
CASSVLGEGPYEQYF
>TRBV27|NA|TRBJ2-4|TRBD1
TGTGCCAGCAGCCCGGACAGGGAAAACATTCAGTACTTC
CASSPDRENIQYF
>TRBV13|NA|TRBJ2-1|TRBD2
TGTGCCAGCAGCTTAGGCGGGGGGGCCCCCTACAATGAGCAGTTCTTC
CASSLGGGAPYNEQFF
>TRBV4-1|NA|TRBJ2-5|TRBD2
TGCGCCAGCAGCCAAGGTGTAGCGGGGTACCAAGAGACCCAGTACTTC
CASSQGVAGYQETQYF
>TRBV4-2|NA|TRBJ2-3|TRBD2
TGTGCCAGCAGCCAAGATTCGGCGCGGGGGGCCGGAACAGATACGCAGTATTTT
CASSQDSARGAGTDTQYF
>TRBV10-3|NA|TRBJ2-7|NA
TGTGCCATCGCCTCTCGGGGGTCCTACGAGCAGTACTTC
CAIASRGSYEQYF
>TRBV9|NA|TRBJ1-1|TRBD1
TGTGCCAGCAGCGCGGGGGGACAGGGGTTCACTGAAGCTTTCTTT
CASSAGGQGFTEAFF
>TRBV12-3/TRBV12-4|NA|TRBJ1-2|NA
TGTGCCAGCAGCTCAGCTGGACTCTGGGGCTACACCTTC
CASSSAGLWGYTF
>TRBV6-4|once|TRBJ2-1|TRBD1
TGTGCCAGCAGTGACTCAGCGGGACAGGGGGCCAATGAGCAGTTCTTC
CASSDSAGQGANEQFF
>TRBV5-1|NA|TRBJ1-2|TRBD1
TGCGCCAGCAGCCCCGGACAGGAACACTATGGCTACACCTTC
CASSPGQEHYGYTF
>TRBV11-2|NA|TRBJ2-7|NA
TGTGCCAGCAGCTTCCAGGGATCCGGGCGGCAGTACTTC
CASSFQGSGRQYF
>TRBV14|NA|TRBJ1-2|NA
TGTGCCAGCAGCCAAAGCAGGGTTGATGGCTACACCTTC
CASSQSRVDGYTF
>TRBV6-4|NA|TRBJ2-3|NA
TGTGCCAGCAGTGACGGGGCTACAGATACGCAGTATTTT
CASSDGATDTQYF
>TRBV7-8|NA|TRBJ2-1|TRBD1
TGTGCCAGCAGCTCTCCGGGACAGGGGGGAACGGTTCCCAATGAGCAGTTCTTC
CASSSPGQGGTVPNEQFF
>TRBV5-3|few|TRBJ1-4|NA
TGTGCCAGAAGTTCTCCAGGGTCCCCTAATGAAAAACTGTTTTTT
CARSSPGSPNEKLFF
>TRBV2|NA|TRBJ1-3|NA
TGTGCCAGCAGTTTAGGGGTCTCTGGAAACACCATATATTTT
CASSLGVSGNTIYF
>TRBV9|NA|TRBJ1-4|NA
TGTGCCAGCAGCTCGCACATTGATGAAAAACTGTTTTTT
CASSSHIDEKLFF
>TRBV28|NA|TRBJ1-1|NA
TGTGCCAGCAGTTTATCGTGGCAGACTGAAGCTTTCTTT
CASSLSWQTEAFF
>TRBV28|NA|TRBJ2-2|NA
TGTGCCAGCAGCCAACTTGGGGCAGGGAAGGCCGGGGAGCTGTTTTTT
CASSQLGAGKAGELFF
>TRBV18|NA|TRBJ2-1|NA
TGTGCCAGCTCACCGCTAGACAATGAGCAGTTCTTC
CASSPLDNEQFF
>TRBV7-9|NA|TRBJ2-5|TRBD1
TGTGCCAGCAGCTTAGCCGGGACAGGGGAGGGTCAGACCCAGTACTTC
CASSLAGTGEGQTQYF
>TRBV11-2|NA|TRBJ2-5|TRBD1
TGTGCCAGCACCCCAAGAAGGGACAGGGGGCGGGAGACCCAGTACTTC
CASTPRRDRGRETQYF
>TRBV28|NA|TRBJ1-2|NA
TGTGCCAGCAGGACTCAAGGGAGGAAAGGCTACACCTTC
CASRTQGRKGYTF
>TRBV3-1/TRBV3-2|few|TRBJ2-7|NA
TGTGCCAGCAGCCAAGCTCGTGGAGGGGGCGCTTTCGTCGAGCAGTACTTC
CASSQARGGGAFVEQYF
>TRBV10-2|NA|TRBJ1-2|TRBD1
TGCGCCAGCCTGGACAGGGCATCTGTTGGCTACACCTTC
CASLDRASVGYTF
>TRBV5-1|NA|TRBJ1-3|NA
TGCGCCAGCAGCTTGCAGGTCTCTGGAAACACCATATATTTT
CASSLQVSGNTIYF
>TRBV5-6|once|TRBJ1-2|NA
TGTGCCAGCAGCTTGGACAGAAGGGGTCTTGGCTACACCTTC
CASSLDRRGLGYTF
>TRBV27|once|TRBJ2-2|TRBD1
TGTGCCAGCAGCCCAGGAATTGGGACAGGAGGAACCGGGGAGCTGTTTTTT
CASSPGIGTGGTGELFF
>TRBV23-1|NA|TRBJ1-2|NA
TGCGCCAGCAGTAGTGGAGGCCGGGACATCCTCTATGGCTACACCTTC
CASSSGGRDILYGYTF
>TRBV9|NA|TRBJ2-1|TRBD1
TGTGCCAGCAGCGCCGGGACAGGGAGCTCCTACAATGAGCAGTTCTTC
CASSAGTGSSYNEQFF
>TRBV7-9|NA|TRBJ2-7|NA
TGTGCCAGCAGCCCCGCGTGGGCTGTCAACGAGCAGTACTTC
CASSPAWAVNEQYF
>TRBV4-1|NA|TRBJ2-7|NA
TGCGCCAGCAGCCAGGAAGCGGAGACCCTTAACTACGAGCAGTACTTC
CASSQEAETLNYEQYF
>TRBV27|once|TRBJ2-7|NA
TGTGCCAGCAGTTTGAGGGACTCGCCGACCTACGAGCAGTACTTC
CASSLRDSPTYEQYF
>TRBV29-1|NA|TRBJ1-3|TRBD1
TGCAGCGTTGACAGACAGGGGGCAGGAAACACCATATATTTT
CSVDRQGAGNTIYF
>TRBV2|NA|TRBJ1-1|NA
TGTGCCAGCAAGAGGGACACCAACACTGAAGCTTTCTTT
CASKRDTNTEAFF
>TRBV11-2|few|TRBJ2-7|TRBD1
TGTGCCAGCAGCTGGACAGGGTACGGCGAGCAGTACTTC
CASSWTGYGEQYF
>TRBV18|NA|TRBJ1-3|NA
TGTGCCAGCTCACCAGTATGGCAGATCAGCTCTGGAAACACCATATATTTT
CASSPVWQISSGNTIYF
>TRBV5-1|NA|TRBJ1-3|NA
TGCGCCAGCAGCATCTCCTCTGGAAACACCATATATTTT
CASSISSGNTIYF
>TRBV6-1|NA|TRBJ1-4|NA
TGTGCCAGCAGTGAGACAGACGCTAATGAAAAACTGTTTTTT
CASSETDANEKLFF
>TRBV24-1|NA|TRBJ2-1|NA
TGTGCCACCAGTGATTTCGCGACGGGGAATAGAAATGAGCAGTTCTTC
CATSDFATGNRNEQFF